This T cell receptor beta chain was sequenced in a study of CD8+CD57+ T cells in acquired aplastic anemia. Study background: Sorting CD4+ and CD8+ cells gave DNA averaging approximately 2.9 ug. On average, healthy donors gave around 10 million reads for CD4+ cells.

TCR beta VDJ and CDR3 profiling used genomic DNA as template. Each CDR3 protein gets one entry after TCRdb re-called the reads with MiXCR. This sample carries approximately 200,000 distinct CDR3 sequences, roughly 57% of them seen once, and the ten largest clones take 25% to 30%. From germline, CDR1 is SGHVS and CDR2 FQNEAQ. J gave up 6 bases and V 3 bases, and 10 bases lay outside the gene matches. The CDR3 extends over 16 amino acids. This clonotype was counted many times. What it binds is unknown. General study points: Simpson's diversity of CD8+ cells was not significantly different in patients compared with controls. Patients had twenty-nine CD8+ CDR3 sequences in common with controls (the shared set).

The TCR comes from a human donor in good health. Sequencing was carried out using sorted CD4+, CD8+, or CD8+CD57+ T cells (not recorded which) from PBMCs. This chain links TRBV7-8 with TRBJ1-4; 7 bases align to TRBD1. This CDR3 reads CASSLDTGTAYEKLFF. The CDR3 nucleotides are TGTGCCAGCAGCTTGGACACCGGGACAGCTTATGAAAAACTGTTTTTT.